This TCR beta chain was sequenced in a study of beta chain features in type 1 diabetes. Overall study findings and caveats: Shortening that was moderate but significant affected the TCRB CDR3s of Type 1 diabetes patients in all four CD4+ subsets. Sampled from patients, naive, central memory and Treg TCRB repertoires appeared more similar than those sampled from healthy donors.

The investigators reverse transcribed all of the isolated RNA, so they sequenced expressed TCRB transcripts. Method: immunoSEQ multiplex PCR; TCRdb's copy keeps in-frame clones and lacks some. The sample holds about 160,000 clones, approximately 7.9% seen once. This clone has at least ten counts. Its specificity is unknown. Germline loops: CDR1 LGHNA, CDR2 YSLEER. V lost 4 bases to trimming and J lost 1 base, with 13 bases between them. The CDR3 consists of 15 residues. The receptor was isolated from a man younger than 35 with type 1 diabetes. Sequenced: central memory CD4+ T cells from blood. The chain recombines TRBV4-3 with TRBJ1-2, with D possibly being TRBD1 (5 bases). The CDR3 is CASSRTGGVNYGYTF. CDR3 nucleotides: TGCGCCAGCAGCCGAACCGGGGGGGTTAACTATGGCTACACCTTC.